These 32 T cell receptor beta chains originate from one sample sequenced in a study of T cells after yellow fever vaccination. TCRdb reprocessed the 5' RACE reads with MiXCR, giving one entry per CDR3 protein. The sample includes 500,000 to 650,000 distinct CDR3 sequences, approximately 16% of them seen just once. The material was PBMCs, obtained 5 days after the first yellow fever vaccination. Receptors were obtained from a man aged 18-30 years who received the YFV17D yellow fever vaccine.

This chain links TRBV19 with TRBJ2-3; possibly TRBD2 for D (5 bases). CDR1 is LNHDA, CDR2 SQIVND, per germline (reference sequence). There are 13 residues in the CDR3. V was cut by 7 bases and J by 2 bases, with 10 bases left in between. The CDR3 here is CASKPDSTDTQYF. In nucleotides, the CDR3 is TGTGCCAGTAAGCCGGACTCCACAGATACGCAGTATTTT.

The J gene is TRBJ2-2, the V gene TRBV12-3 or TRBV12-4, with D perhaps matching TRBD2 (5 bases). This CDR3 has 18 residues. Trimming took off 1 base at V and 3 bases at J, with 18 bases between the two ends. The CDR3 nucleotides read TGTGCCAGCAGTTTAGTTCCGGGGAGCCCGAAGCACACCGGGGAGCTGTTTTTT. Its translation is CASSLVPGSPKHTGELFF.

The chain joins TRBV6-1 to TRBJ1-1; 9 nucleotides match TRBD1. Germline-derived CDR1 and CDR2 are MNHNS and SASEGT. The CDR3 has 17 amino acids. The trim removed 2 bases at V and 7 bases at J, leaving 14 bases unmatched. The CDR3 region has the DNA TGTGCCAGCAGTGAATTGGAAACAGGGGGCGCCTTAAGTGAAGCTTTCTTT. The encoded protein is CASSELETGGALSEAFF.

CDR3 nucleotide sequence: TGTGCCTGGAGTCCTCCTGGGCAGCCCCAGCATTTT. Translated: CAWSPPGQPQHF. The chain uses TRBV30 and TRBJ1-5; D is unclear. There are 12 residues in the CDR3. V dropped 2 bases and J dropped 7 bases, with 9 bases sitting between them. Germline CDR1 is GTSNPN and CDR2 is SVGIG (reference sequence).

This clonotype has just a few counts. V usage is TRBV7-2 and J usage is TRBJ2-1; tentatively, D is TRBD1 (5 bases). The V gene lost 5 bases and the J gene lost 2 bases, with 13 bases spanning the gap. This CDR3 region has 15 residues. Germline CDR1 reads SGHTA; CDR2 reads FQGNSA. The DNA of the CDR3 is TGTGCCAGCAGCCCCCTGTTGGGGCCCTACAATGAGCAGTTCTTC. Protein sequence: CASSPLLGPYNEQFF.

This clonotype was seen only a few times. V is TRBV6-5 and J is TRBJ2-4; D assignment may be TRBD1 or TRBD2 (5 bases each). Per the germline V gene, CDR1 is MNHEY and CDR2 is SVGAGI. The V end was cut by 0 bases, the J end by 0 bases, with 15 bases between. CDR3 length: 18 residues. CDR3 amino acids: CASSYSRVGRLAKNIQYF. As DNA, the CDR3 is TGTGCCAGCAGTTACTCGAGGGTGGGACGCCTAGCCAAAAACATTCAGTACTTC.

This chain connects TRBV27 to TRBJ1-6, with 11 bases identical to TRBD1. V shed 6 bases, J shed 5 bases, and the junction held 12 bases outside the gene matches. The CDR3 has 18 residues. CDR1 and CDR2 from the germline V gene are MNHEY and SMNVEV (reference sequence). The CDR3 DNA reads as TGTGCCAGCAGCCGGGAACGGACAGGGGGCGTAGATAATTCACCCCTCCACTTT. This gives the protein CASSRERTGGVDNSPLHF.

J is TRBJ2-5 and V is TRBV7-9; 9 nucleotides match TRBD2. This CDR3 region has 17 residues. With V trimmed by 2 bases and J by 1 base, 8 bases remained unmatched. Germline V gene data show CDR1 as SEHNR and CDR2 as FQNEAQ (reference sequence). CDR3 loop: CASSLLSAGGTQETQYF. The CDR3 DNA reads TGTGCCAGCAGCTTACTTTCAGCGGGGGGTACCCAAGAGACCCAGTACTTC.

This clonotype was detected only a few times. V gene TRBV7-2 combines with J gene TRBJ2-5, with D maybe TRBD2 (6 bases). Trimming left V 5 bases short and J 4 bases short, with 14 bases between. Germline CDR1 reads SGHTA; CDR2 reads FQGNSA. The CDR3 totals 14 residues. CDR3 amino acids: CASSTNSGRETQYF. The CDR3 DNA reads as TGTGCCAGCAGCACTAATAGCGGCCGAGAGACCCAGTACTTC.

This sequence joins TRBV20-1 and TRBJ2-3; 7 bases match TRBD2. V dropped 5 bases and J dropped 10; count of bases not matched to a gene: 3. CDR1 is DFQATT, CDR2 SNEGSKA, per germline (reference sequence). The CDR3 extends over 10 amino acids. The CDR3 region has the DNA TGCAGTGCTTCTAGCGGCGCGCAGTATTTT. This translates into CSASSGAQYF.

J is TRBJ2-6 and V is TRBV7-2; D may be TRBD1 (6 bases). Germline CDR1 is SGHTA and CDR2 is FQGNSA. Trimming took off 3 bases at V and 0 bases at J, with 12 bases between the two ends. This CDR3 is 17 amino acids long. The CDR3 is CASSFRGPSSGANVLTF. The CDR3 nucleotides are TGTGCCAGCAGCTTCAGGGGCCCCTCCTCTGGGGCCAACGTCCTGACTTTC.

A few counts support this clonotype. The DNA of the CDR3 is TGTGCCAGCAGCCCCCACTGGGGGGGACTTCAGCCCCAGCATTTT. This gives the protein CASSPHWGGLQPQHF. The rearrangement uses TRBV7-2 and TRBJ1-5; TRBD1 is a possible D gene (5 bases). V was shortened by 5 bases and J by 6 bases, with 17 bases between the two germline ends. The CDR3 runs to 15 residues. Germline assignment: CDR1 SGHTA and CDR2 FQGNSA.

In DNA form, the CDR3 reads TGTGCCAGCAGCCTCACTGGACGGCGGAACACTGAAGCTTTCTTT. Amino acid sequence: CASSLTGRRNTEAFF. The chain couples TRBV3-1 to TRBJ1-1, with D unresolved. The V and J ends lost 4 bases and 1 base respectively, with 13 bases between them. This CDR3 region has 15 residues. Germline CDR1 reads LGHDT; CDR2 reads YNNKEL (reference sequence).

The chain carries TRBV5-1 and TRBJ2-1, with 7 bases lining up with TRBD1. The length of the CDR3 is 14 residues. From germline, CDR1 is SGHRS and CDR2 YFSETQ. The trim removed 3 bases at V and 7 bases at J, leaving 7 bases unmatched. Here the CDR3 reads CASSSQGSGNEQFF. In DNA form, the CDR3 reads TGCGCCAGCAGCTCACAGGGGTCCGGGAATGAGCAGTTCTTC. The full variable domain, its missing parts supplied by reference TRBV5-1 and TRBJ2-1, is KAGVTQTPRYLIKTRGQQVTLSCSPISGHRSVSWYQQTPGQGLQFLFEYFSETQRNKGNFPGRFSGRQFSNSRSEMNVSTLELGDSALYLCASSSQGSGNEQFFGPGTRLTVL.

There are many counts of this clonotype. This chain connects TRBV4-3 to TRBJ2-5; 7 positions agree with TRBD1. The germline gives CDR1 LGHNA, CDR2 YSLEER. V lost 4 bases, J lost 6 bases, and 8 bases stayed unmatched. This CDR3 contains 14 residues. The CDR3 sequence: CASSPRQGVKTQYF. CDR3 sequence (DNA): TGCGCCAGCAGCCCCCGACAGGGAGTAAAGACCCAGTACTTC.

The V and J genes are TRBV12-3 or TRBV12-4 and TRBJ2-5, with D maybe TRBD1 (6 bases). The CDR3 sequence is 16 residues long. V lost 6 bases and J 4 bases, leaving 21 bases between the germline ends. CDR3 amino acids: CASSASHLQGVETQYF. For the CDR3, the DNA is TGTGCCAGCAGCGCTTCCCATTTACAGGGAGTAGAGACCCAGTACTTC.

The chain employs TRBV11-2 and TRBJ2-5; 11 bases match TRBD2. Looked up from germline, CDR1 is SGHAT and CDR2 is FQNNGV. V lost 3 bases to trimming and J lost 5 bases; unmatched junction nucleotides: 8. This CDR3 contains 16 residues. CDR3 coding DNA: TGTGCCAGCAGCTTTCGACTAGCGGGGTATCGCGAGACCCAGTACTTC. This translates into CASSFRLAGYRETQYF.

This chain connects TRBV7-9 to TRBJ1-5; TRBD1 aligns across 8 bases. Germline CDR1 is SEHNR and CDR2 is FQNEAQ (reference sequence). The CDR3 runs 16 residues. V lost 1 base to trimming and J lost 1 base; unmatched junction nucleotides: 3. The CDR3 reads CASSLGDRGSNQPQHF. The CDR3 DNA follows: TGTGCCAGCAGCTTAGGAGACAGGGGAAGCAATCAGCCCCAGCATTTT.

This chain uses TRBV12-3 or TRBV12-4 with TRBJ1-1, with D hard to call. The V gene lost 2 bases and the J gene lost 3 bases, with 10 bases spanning the gap. CDR3 length: 14 amino acids. The CDR3 DNA follows: TGTGCCAGCAGTTTACGAAAGGGATACACTGAAGCTTTCTTT. This translates into CASSLRKGYTEAFF.

The table lists this clonotype with a few counts. The chain carries TRBV20-1 and TRBJ1-1; TRBD1 might be the D (6 bases). The germline gives CDR1 DFQATT, CDR2 SNEGSKA (reference sequence). The V and J ends lost 0 bases and 4 bases respectively, with 15 bases between them. The CDR3 length is 15 residues. CDR3: CSARDPKGGGTEAFF. The CDR3, as DNA: TGCAGTGCTAGAGATCCCAAGGGGGGAGGCACTGAAGCTTTCTTT.

J is TRBJ2-1 and V is TRBV29-1, with 12 nucleotides matching TRBD2. Germline CDR1 and CDR2: SQVTM and ANQGSEA. Germline trimming cut 7 bases from V and 8 bases from J; bases unmatched to any gene: 9. The CDR3 runs 14 residues. In nucleotides, the CDR3 is TGCAGCGCCACTAGCGGGGGGTCCCGGCATGAGCAGTTCTTC. Its protein is CSATSGGSRHEQFF.

This clonotype was seen a few times. The rearrangement joins TRBV4-3 to TRBJ2-3; unclear D gene. The V end was cut by 0 bases, the J end by 0 bases, with 16 bases between. This CDR3 has 18 residues. Germline loops: CDR1 LGHNA, CDR2 YSLEER. As DNA, the CDR3 is TGCGCCAGCAGCCAAGAGAAGGACGGGTCCCCCAGCACAGATACGCAGTATTTT. It yields the protein CASSQEKDGSPSTDTQYF.

This chain links TRBV12-3 or TRBV12-4 with TRBJ2-5, with D tentatively TRBD1 (6 bases). CDR3 size: 13 residues. The ends were cut back, 8 bases at V and 5 bases at J, with 15 bases in the middle. The CDR3, as DNA: TGTGCCAGCCAGGGGACCGGACCGGAGACCCAGTACTTC. This encodes CASQGTGPETQYF.

This clonotype was seen ten or more times. A junction boundary mismatches the germline segment, possibly from a read error. CDR3 in amino acids: CASSQGTGGDQPQHF. The DNA of the CDR3 is TGTGCCAGCAGTCAAGGGACAGGGGGCGATCAGCCCCAGCATTTT. This sequence joins TRBV3-1 and TRBJ1-5; TRBD1 agrees at 12 bases. CDR1 and CDR2 from the germline V gene are LGHDT and YNNKEL (reference sequence). CDR3 size: 15 residues. The full variable domain, its missing parts supplied by reference TRBV3-1 and TRBJ1-5, is DTAVSQTPKYLVTQMGNDKSIKCEQNLGHDTMYWYKQDSKKFLKIMFSYNNKELIINETVPNRFSPKSPDKAHLNLHINSLELGDSAVYFCASSQGTGGDQPQHFGDGTRLSIL.

This clonotype has only a few counts. This sequence joins TRBV19 and TRBJ1-1, with D perhaps TRBD1 (6 bases). Trimming stripped 7 bases from V and 4 bases from J, with 13 bases between. Per the germline V gene, CDR1 is LNHDA and CDR2 is SQIVND (reference sequence). CDR3 length: 13 residues. This chain's CDR3 is CASTRGGPTEAFF. The DNA of the CDR3 is TGTGCCAGTACCAGAGGGGGTCCCACTGAAGCTTTCTTT.

The chain is built from TRBV24-1 and TRBJ2-2, with TRBD2 identical over 11 bases. V gave up 4 bases and J gave up 2 bases; unmatched junction bases: 11. Germline CDR1 KGHDR, CDR2 SFDVKD. The CDR3 length is 19 residues. The CDR3 DNA sequence: TGTGCCACCAGTGACCCTACCGGGACTAGCGGCGTCAACACCGGGGAGCTGTTTTTT. This sequence encodes CATSDPTGTSGVNTGELFF.

CDR3 amino acids: CASSQGTGYPPLHF. CDR3 DNA: TGCGCCAGCAGCCAAGGGACAGGGTATCCACCCCTCCACTTT. This chain joins TRBV4-3 and TRBJ1-6, with 8 nucleotides matching TRBD1. The germline V gene has CDR1 LGHNA and CDR2 YSLEER. This CDR3 spans 14 amino acids. V lost 1 base, J lost 11 bases, and 4 bases stayed unmatched.

A few counts support this clonotype. V gene TRBV20-1 combines with J gene TRBJ2-3; tentative D call: TRBD2 (7 bases). CDR3 length: 15 residues. CDR1 and CDR2 (germline): DFQATT, SNEGSKA (reference sequence). V lost 1 base and J 0 bases, leaving 11 bases between the germline ends. CDR3 sequence reads: CSARAGGTSTDTQYF. The CDR3 DNA follows: TGCAGTGCTAGAGCGGGGGGCACTAGCACAGATACGCAGTATTTT.

The V and J genes are TRBV7-3 and TRBJ2-2; D not certain. V was cut by 6 bases and J by 1 base, with 6 bases left in between. In germline, CDR1 is SGHTA, CDR2 FQGTGA. The CDR3 runs 13 residues. CDR3 in amino acids: CASSQMNTGELFF. The CDR3 DNA reads TGTGCCAGCAGTCAGATGAACACCGGGGAGCTGTTTTTT.

This chain uses TRBV5-1 with TRBJ1-5; TRBD1 might be the D (5 bases). CDR3 length: 16 residues. Per the germline V gene, CDR1 is SGHRS and CDR2 is YFSETQ. Trimming took 4 bases from V and 0 from J, leaving 14 bases between them. CDR3 DNA sequence: TGCGCCAGCAGCCCTTCAGGGCCGAATAGCAATCAGCCCCAGCATTTT. This translates into CASSPSGPNSNQPQHF.

In this sample, this clonotype turned up a few times. V usage is TRBV6-1 and J usage is TRBJ2-3; the D gene is possibly TRBD1 (6 bases). The ends were cut back, 3 bases at V and 8 bases at J, with 9 bases in the middle. This CDR3 has 12 residues. Germline values: CDR1 MNHNS, CDR2 SASEGT. The CDR3 sequence: CASSDEQGTQYF. The CDR3 bases are TGTGCCAGCAGTGACGAACAGGGTACGCAGTATTTT.

This clonotype was recorded a few times. This rearrangement joins TRBV12-3 or TRBV12-4 to TRBJ2-1; 8 bases map to TRBD2. This CDR3 comprises 15 residues. V lost 6 bases to trimming and J lost 4 bases; unmatched junction nucleotides: 8. The CDR3 reads CASRLTGGGYNEQFF. CDR3 DNA: TGTGCCAGCAGATTAACGGGGGGGGGTTACAATGAGCAGTTCTTC.